This T cell receptor (beta chain) was sequenced during a study of T cell changes during pregnancy in multiple sclerosis. Assay used: immunoSEQ multiplex PCR; TCRdb lists only in-frame clones, some missing. This table has about 36,000 clones, around 93% appearing once. In its sample, this clone was seen a few times. This TCR was recovered from a female donor with multiple sclerosis, enrolled in a pregnancy study. The sample here was CD4+ T cells from peripheral blood mononuclear cells, taken in the first trimester of pregnancy.

CDR3 sequence: CASSQGRNNSPLHF. CDR3 bases: TGCGCCAGCAGCCAAGGCAGAAATAATTCACCCCTCCACTTT. V gene TRBV4-3 combines with J gene TRBJ1-6; no clear D gene. The germline V gene encodes CDR1 LGHNA and CDR2 YSLEER. This CDR3 region has 14 residues. Trimming left V 1 base short and J 5 bases short, with 6 bases between.